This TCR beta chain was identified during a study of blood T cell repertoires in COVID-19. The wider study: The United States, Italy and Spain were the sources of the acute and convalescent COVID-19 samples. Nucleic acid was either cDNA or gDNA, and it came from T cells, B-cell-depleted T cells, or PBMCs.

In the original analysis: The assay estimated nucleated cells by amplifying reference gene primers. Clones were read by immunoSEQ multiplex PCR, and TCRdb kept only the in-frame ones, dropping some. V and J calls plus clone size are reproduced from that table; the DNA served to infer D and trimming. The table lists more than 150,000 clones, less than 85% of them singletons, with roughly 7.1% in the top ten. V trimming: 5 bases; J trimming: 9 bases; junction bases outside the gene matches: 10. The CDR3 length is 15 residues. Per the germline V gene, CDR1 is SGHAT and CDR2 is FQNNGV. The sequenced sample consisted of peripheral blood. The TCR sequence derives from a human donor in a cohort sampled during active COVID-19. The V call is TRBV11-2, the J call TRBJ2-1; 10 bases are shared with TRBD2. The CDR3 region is CASSPTSGAQGEQFF. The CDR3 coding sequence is TGTGCCAGCAGCCCAACTAGCGGGGCCCAGGGTGAGCAGTTCTTC.